Listed here are 7 T cell receptor beta chains from one sample, sequenced in a study of T cell responses to AZD1222 COVID-19 vaccine. The method was immunoSEQ multiplex PCR; TCRdb's version includes in-frame clones alone and lacks a portion of them. The data contain about 100,000 clones, around 86% of them seen just once; the ten biggest clones take up approximately 5%. Here the sequenced sample was peripheral blood, taken on day 0 of AZD1222 vaccination. These TCRs come from an adult in good health.

The rearrangement joins TRBV6-6 to TRBJ2-6; D is undetermined. The CDR3 has 13 residues. Trimming removed 6 bases from V and 0 bases from J, with 3 bases in between. CDR1 MNHNY and CDR2 SVGAGI come from the germline V gene (reference sequence). The CDR3 is CASSSSGANVLTF. CDR3 DNA sequence: TGTGCCAGCAGCAGCTCTGGGGCCAACGTCCTGACTTTC.

This chain joins TRBV5-6 and TRBJ2-7; a possible D gene is TRBD2 (5 bases). V lost 4 bases to trimming and J lost 2 bases, with 7 bases between them. The length of the CDR3 is 12 residues. Germline values: CDR1 SGHDT, CDR2 YYEEEE. The CDR3 here is CASSHGTYEQYF. CDR3 DNA: TGTGCCAGCAGCCACGGGACCTACGAGCAGTACTTC.

This clone was observed a single time. The chain is built from TRBV4-1 and TRBJ2-6; no reliable D call. The ends were cut back, 1 base at V and 1 base at J, with 8 bases in the middle. Germline-derived CDR1 and CDR2 are MGHRA and YSYEKL. The CDR3 length is 16 residues. The CDR3 coding sequence is TGCGCCAGCAGCCAAGGGCTGGGATCTGGGGCCAACGTCCTGACTTTC. Protein product: CASSQGLGSGANVLTF.

This chain joins TRBV30 and TRBJ2-1, with TRBD2 as a possible D gene (5 bases). This CDR3 contains 12 residues. Trimming took 0 bases from V and 16 from J, leaving 16 bases between them. Germline CDR1 and CDR2: GTSNPN and SVGIG (reference sequence). The CDR3 coding sequence is TGTGCCTGGAGTGTAGGTCTGGGAGACTCTTTCTTC. It specifies CAWSVGLGDSFF.

The chain recombines TRBV7-2 with TRBJ1-3, with D unresolved. Germline CDR1 reads SGHTA; CDR2 reads FQGNSA. The CDR3 totals 15 residues. With 1 base removed from V and 0 bases from J, the gap between germline ends came to 7 bases. This chain's CDR3 is CASSLGGYSGNTIYF. The CDR3 bases are TGTGCCAGCAGCTTAGGAGGGTACTCTGGAAACACCATATATTTT. Complete variable domain (other parts from reference TRBV7-2 and TRBJ1-3): GAGVSQSPSNKVTEKGKDVELRCDPISGHTALYWYRQSLGQGLEFLIYFQGNSAPDKSGLPSDRFSAERTGGSVSTLTIQRTQQEDSAVYLCASSLGGYSGNTIYFGEGSWLTVV.

The chain joins TRBV14 to TRBJ1-1; no definite D call. Germline CDR1 and CDR2: SGHDN and FVKESK. This CDR3 comprises 11 residues. Trimming left V 8 bases short and J 2 bases short, with 6 bases between. Here the CDR3 reads CASGGNTEAFF. The CDR3 DNA reads TGTGCCAGCGGAGGTAACACTGAAGCTTTCTTT.

The chain joins TRBV24-1 to TRBJ2-1; D uncertain. V was clipped by 10 bases and J by 9 bases, with 18 bases between them. The CDR3 contains 13 residues. Germline CDR1 and CDR2: KGHDR and SFDVKD. CDR3 DNA: TGTGCCACAGCTCGGCCCTTGGAGCGTGAGCAGTTCTTC. Residues: CATARPLEREQFF.